This passage covers 23 T cell receptor beta chains from one sample sequenced in a study of blood T cell repertoires in COVID-19. The repertoire was sequenced with immunoSEQ multiplex PCR; TCRdb's copy has only in-frame clones and lacks some. The sample contains about 130,000 clones, around 73% of which appear only once. Sequencing input: peripheral blood. The receptors shown here come from a man aged 55 to 70 who had recovered from COVID-19.

This clone was seen more than once but under ten times. The chain joins TRBV3-1 (or the pseudogene TRBV3-2) to TRBJ1-1; 12 bases align to TRBD1. This CDR3 comprises 18 residues. V lost 1 base and J lost 4; bases outside the gene matches: 10. From germline, CDR1 is LGHDT and CDR2 YNNKEL (reference sequence). The CDR3 DNA is TGTGCCAGCAGCCAAGGACCGGGACAGGGGGCGCGGGGCACTGAAGCTTTCTTT. It yields the protein CASSQGPGQGARGTEAFF.

V gene TRBV3-1 (or the pseudogene TRBV3-2) combines with J gene TRBJ1-5; D gene ambiguous. This CDR3 is built from 17 residues. CDR1 and CDR2 (germline): LGHDT, YNNKEL (reference sequence). V lost 0 bases and J 2 bases, leaving 14 bases between the germline ends. CDR3 sequence reads: CASSQEGGLPGNQPQHF. The CDR3 bases are TGTGCCAGCAGCCAAGAGGGAGGGCTCCCCGGCAATCAGCCCCAGCATTTT.

This clone has a single count. This sequence joins TRBV19 and TRBJ1-1; D possibly corresponds to TRBD1 (5 bases). The CDR3 totals 14 residues. The ends were cut back, 3 bases at V and 6 bases at J, with 14 bases in the middle. Germline CDR1 LNHDA, CDR2 SQIVND (reference sequence). CDR3 sequence (DNA): TGTGCCAGTAGTATGGGGCTGACGTATTCTGAAGCTTTCTTT. Its protein product is CASSMGLTYSEAFF.

This chain connects TRBV4-3 to TRBJ2-3; 12 bases agree with TRBD2. Germline V gene lookup returns CDR1 LGHNA and CDR2 YSLEER. With V trimmed by 0 bases and J by 2 bases, 6 bases remained unmatched. This CDR3 comprises 18 residues. The CDR3: CASSQEGLAGGITDTQYF. In DNA, the CDR3 is TGCGCCAGCAGCCAAGAAGGGCTAGCGGGGGGGATCACAGATACGCAGTATTTT.

The genes are TRBV10-3 and TRBJ2-3; possible D gene TRBD2, 6 bases. V lost 11 bases, J lost 2 bases, and 17 bases lay in between. The CDR3 consists of 14 residues. CDR1 is ENHRY and CDR2 is SYGVKD in the germline V gene. CDR3 sequence (DNA): TGTGCCGTACGCGGGACGGTGGACACAGATACGCAGTATTTT. Its translation is CAVRGTVDTDTQYF.

This clone was detected a few times. V gene TRBV2 combines with J gene TRBJ1-2; TRBD1 matches at 9 bases. This CDR3 is 14 amino acids long. After removal of 4 bases from V and 3 bases from J, the junction contained 3 bases not matched to a gene. Germline CDR1 SNHLY, CDR2 FYNNEI. In DNA, the CDR3 is TGTGCCAGCAGTGTCGGGACAGGGTACTATGGCTACACCTTC. This codes for CASSVGTGYYGYTF.

The J gene is TRBJ2-3, the V gene TRBV24-1; 8 nucleotides match TRBD1. In germline, CDR1 is KGHDR, CDR2 SFDVKD. The CDR3 sequence is 16 residues long. Losses at the gene ends were 1 base for V and 4 bases for J; bases not matched to a gene: 6. CDR3 sequence (DNA): TGTGCCACCAGTGATTTTAAGAACAGGGGGTCAGATACGCAGTATTTT. Translation: CATSDFKNRGSDTQYF.

The V gene is TRBV6-1, the J gene TRBJ2-1; 8 bases are shared with TRBD2. Germline lookup yields CDR1 MNHNS and CDR2 SASEGT. The CDR3 loop spans 16 amino acids. Trimming removed 3 bases from V and 4 bases from J; junction bases left unmatched: 8. In DNA form, the CDR3 reads TGTGCCAGCAGTGAGGCGCACAGCGGGGGTTACAATGAGCAGTTCTTC. Encoded protein: CASSEAHSGGYNEQFF.

The genes are TRBV4-3 and TRBJ2-1; TRBD1 is a possible D gene (6 bases). The CDR3 sequence is 16 residues long. V gave up 0 bases and J gave up 9 bases, with 18 bases separating them. CDR1 LGHNA and CDR2 YSLEER come from the germline V gene. The CDR3 loop is CASSQEFGQRVGEQFF. CDR3 bases: TGCGCCAGCAGCCAAGAATTCGGACAGAGAGTAGGTGAGCAGTTCTTC.

This clone was seen just once. The chain carries TRBV6-2 or TRBV6-3 and TRBJ2-2; possibly TRBD1 for D (5 bases). Trimming took 6 bases from V and 5 from J, leaving 19 bases between them. The CDR3 extends over 16 amino acids. Looked up from germline, CDR1 is MNHEY and CDR2 is SVGEGT. DNA of the CDR3: TGTGCCAGCAGCGAACACAGGACCCGAAAGACCGGGGAGCTGTTTTTT. It specifies CASSEHRTRKTGELFF.

CDR3 amino acids: CASRETGFGQPQHF. The CDR3 bases are TGTGCCAGCAGAGAGACAGGGTTCGGCCAGCCCCAGCATTTT. This chain uses TRBV25-1 with TRBJ1-5; 7 bases fit TRBD1. V dropped 6 bases and J dropped 7; count of bases not matched to a gene: 9. CDR1 is MGHDK and CDR2 is SYGVNS in the germline V gene. The CDR3 has 14 amino acids.

The rearrangement joins TRBV29-1 to TRBJ2-1; 9 nucleotides line up with TRBD2. The V segment lost 5 bases and the J segment 8 bases; nucleotides outside the gene matches: 7. This CDR3 spans 13 amino acids. The germline V gene encodes CDR1 SQVTM and CDR2 ANQGSEA. This CDR3 is CSVIAGEFHEQFF. DNA for the CDR3: TGCAGCGTTATAGCGGGAGAGTTCCATGAGCAGTTCTTC.

This sequence joins TRBV6-2 or TRBV6-3 and TRBJ2-1; 10 bases fit TRBD2. The V gene's germline CDR1 is MNHEY and CDR2 SVGEGT. Trimming took 2 bases from V and 7 from J; bases not matched to a gene: 5. The CDR3 contains 15 residues. CDR3 loop: CASSYTSGIRNEQFF. CDR3 DNA sequence: TGTGCCAGCAGTTACACTAGCGGGATAAGGAATGAGCAGTTCTTC.

The V gene is TRBV19, the J gene TRBJ2-1; TRBD1 agrees at 8 bases. V lost 5 bases to trimming and J lost 4 bases; unmatched junction nucleotides: 13. CDR3 length: 17 residues. Germline V lookup: CDR1 LNHDA, CDR2 SQIVND (reference sequence). The CDR3 region is CASSAPLRTGNYNEQFF. DNA of the CDR3: TGTGCCAGTAGTGCCCCCCTTCGGACAGGGAATTACAATGAGCAGTTCTTC.

This clone was detected only a few times. The chain is built from TRBV6-2 or TRBV6-3 and TRBJ1-5; TRBD1 aligns across 10 bases. The CDR3 consists of 15 residues. CDR1 and CDR2 from the germline V gene are MNHEY and SVGEGT. V was pared by 5 bases and J by 5 bases, with 6 bases of the junction left unmatched. CDR3 DNA sequence: TGTGCCAGCAGTGCCCGGGACAGGGGACATCAGCCCCAGCATTTT. It codes for CASSARDRGHQPQHF.

V is TRBV7-9 and J is TRBJ1-2; D may be TRBD1 (5 bases). Germline V lookup: CDR1 SEHNR, CDR2 FQNEAQ (reference sequence). V lost 1 base to trimming and J lost 4 bases, with 13 bases between them. The CDR3 has 15 residues. CDR3 region: CASSLDPGLSYGYTF. The CDR3 DNA reads as TGTGCCAGCAGCTTAGATCCAGGGCTCAGCTATGGCTACACCTTC.

This clone has only one observation. V gene TRBV6-2 or TRBV6-3 combines with J gene TRBJ2-1; 10 positions agree with TRBD1. V shed 5 bases, J shed 4 bases, and the junction held 8 bases outside the gene matches. This CDR3 comprises 16 residues. Germline V CDR1 and CDR2: MNHEY, SVGEGT. CDR3 residues: CASSRRGQGLYNEQFF. The CDR3 DNA reads as TGTGCCAGCAGTCGCAGGGGACAGGGGTTGTACAATGAGCAGTTCTTC.

This clone was detected only a few times. J is TRBJ1-2 and V is TRBV6-5; D is ambiguous. This CDR3 comprises 14 residues. CDR1 and CDR2 (germline): MNHEY, SVGAGI. Trimming cost V 7 bases and J 1 base, with 13 bases left between them. CDR3 in amino acids: CASTLKGVNYGYTF. The DNA for the CDR3 is TGTGCCAGCACCCTGAAGGGAGTTAACTATGGCTACACCTTC.

The V gene is TRBV18, the J gene TRBJ1-1, with D perhaps TRBD1 (6 bases). Deletions cut 4 bases from V and 1 base from J, with 10 bases between. This CDR3 region has 14 residues. Germline V gives CDR1 KGHSH, CDR2 LQKENI. The CDR3 DNA sequence: TGTGCCAGCTCACGACAGGCTCAGAACACTGAAGCTTTCTTT. Residues: CASSRQAQNTEAFF.

The chain joins TRBV3-1 (or the pseudogene TRBV3-2) to TRBJ2-5, with TRBD1 matching 10 bases. Germline V gene lookup returns CDR1 LGHDT and CDR2 YNNKEL (reference sequence). V was pared by 3 bases and J by 4 bases, with 2 bases of the junction left unmatched. This CDR3 contains 14 residues. Here the CDR3 reads CASSQTGGPETQYF. In DNA form, the CDR3 reads TGTGCCAGCAGCCAGACAGGGGGCCCAGAGACCCAGTACTTC.

This clone has a single count. The V gene is TRBV2, the J gene TRBJ1-5; 7 positions match TRBD1. This CDR3 spans 13 amino acids. V gave up 7 bases and J gave up 7 bases; unmatched junction bases: 7. Germline CDR1 and CDR2: SNHLY and FYNNEI. For the CDR3, the DNA is TGTGCCAGCAATGACAGGGAGGGACAGCCCCAGCATTTT. Protein: CASNDREGQPQHF.

The chain is built from TRBV6-6 and TRBJ1-1, with 7 bases lining up with TRBD1. V shed 5 bases, J shed 1 base, and the junction held 7 bases outside the gene matches. This CDR3 is 15 amino acids long. Germline CDR1 is MNHNY and CDR2 is SVGAGI (reference sequence). CDR3 coding DNA: TGTGCCAGCAGTCACCCAGGGGGTAGGAACACTGAAGCTTTCTTT. It translates to CASSHPGGRNTEAFF.

This clone came up a few times. The V and J genes are TRBV19 and TRBJ2-7; 12 nucleotides align to TRBD1. The CDR3 consists of 17 residues. Per germline, CDR1 LNHDA and CDR2 SQIVND (reference sequence). V gave up 3 bases and J gave up 3 bases; unmatched junction bases: 9. Written as DNA, the CDR3 is TGTGCCAGTAGTATGGACCTTGGGACAGGGGGCATCTACGAGCAGTACTTC. Its translation: CASSMDLGTGGIYEQYF.